The T cell receptor (beta chain) described here comes from a study of PD-1 blockade in classical Hodgkin lymphoma. About the research overall: Patients had nivolumab dosed at 3 mg/kg, delivered intravenously every 2 weeks.

As for this clone: Its antigen is unknown.

Sequenced by immunoSEQ multiplex PCR; TCRdb stores in-frame clones only, minus some. Found here are under 20,000 clones, roughly 80% of them singletons; the top ten hold around 6%. General observations from the study: Sources of repertoire differences remain undefined, possibly disease activity or prior therapy.

Brentuximab vedotin exposure varied among the patients, all of whom had relapsed after autologous stem cell transplantation. The clonotype comes from a human donor with classical Hodgkin lymphoma. The specimen was peripheral blood mononuclear cells (PBMCs), collected at baseline.

The CDR3: CASAGRAFSGNTIYF. The CDR3 nucleotides read TGTGCCAGCGCTGGCCGGGCTTTCTCTGGAAACACCATATATTTT. The chain recombines TRBV7-2 with TRBJ1-3, with no clear D. V gave up 8 bases and J gave up 0 bases, with 14 bases separating them. CDR1 SGHTA and CDR2 FQGNSA come from the germline V gene. The CDR3 length is 15 residues.